Detailed here is one T cell receptor (beta chain). Method: immunoSEQ multiplex PCR; TCRdb's copy keeps in-frame clones and lacks some. The table lists about 220,000 clones, roughly 85% of them singletons. The record originates from a study of blood T cell repertoires in COVID-19. Overall study context: The samples span acute and convalescent COVID-19 from the United States, Italy and Spain. PBMCs, B-cell-depleted T cells, or T cells were the source of the cDNA or gDNA that made up the material.

Those enrolled in Seattle joined during active infection and were followed longitudinally afterward. V lost 6 bases, J lost 0 bases, and 16 bases stayed unmatched. CDR1 MNHEY and CDR2 SVGEGT come from the germline V gene. The CDR3 sequence is 18 residues long. This chain uses TRBV6-2 or TRBV6-3 with TRBJ1-1, with 7 nucleotides matching TRBD1. The sequenced sample was peripheral blood. The receptor was derived from a woman in her 70s with COVID-19, enrolled during active disease. In DNA, the CDR3 is TGTGCCAGCAGCCTCCCGCCTACCAGGACAGGACTGAACACTGAAGCTTTCTTT. This codes for CASSLPPTRTGLNTEAFF.